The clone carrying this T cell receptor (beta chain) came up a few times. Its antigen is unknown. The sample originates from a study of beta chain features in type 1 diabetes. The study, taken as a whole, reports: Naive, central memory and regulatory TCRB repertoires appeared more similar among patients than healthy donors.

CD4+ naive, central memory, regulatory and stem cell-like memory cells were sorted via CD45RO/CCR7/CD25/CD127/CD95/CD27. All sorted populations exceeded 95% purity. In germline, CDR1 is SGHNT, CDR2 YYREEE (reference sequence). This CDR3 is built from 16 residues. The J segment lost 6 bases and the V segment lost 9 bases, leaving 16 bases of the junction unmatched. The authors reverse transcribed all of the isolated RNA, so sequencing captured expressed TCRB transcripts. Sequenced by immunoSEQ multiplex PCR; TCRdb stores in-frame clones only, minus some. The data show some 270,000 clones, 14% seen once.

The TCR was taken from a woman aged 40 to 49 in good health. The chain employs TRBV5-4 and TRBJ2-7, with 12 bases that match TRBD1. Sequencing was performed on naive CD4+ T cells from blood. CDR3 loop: CATGTGGQPAIIEQYF. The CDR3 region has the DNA TGTGCCACCGGGACAGGGGGCCAGCCAGCCATCATCGAGCAGTACTTC.